This entry concerns a single T cell receptor (beta chain). This clone's antigen is unknown. No quality values exist for individual bases; no much larger clone is one base distant. The record originates from a study of shared clonotypes between healthy human individuals (dated by TCRdb to the early 2020s). For context, the study as a whole: The cohort included three men and a couple of women between 18 and 49 years of age. The study deeply sequenced blood TCR repertoires of five healthy adults to estimate repertoire size and the extent of clonotype sharing between individuals. Each donor's leukapheresis produced roughly between roughly 0.85 and 9.5 billion PBMCs. For each donor, CD4 naive and CD4 memory were each given three plates, CD8 naive was given two plates, and CD8 memory was given one plate. To increase sequencing depth and limit assay-specific biases, TCR repertoire library preparation and sequencing were carried out by different laboratories using diverse techniques.

Overall study results and their limits: Naive subsets generally had larger estimated clonotype richness than memory subsets did. Sampling was limited to blood, and TCR repertoires in tissue likely differ from TCR repertoires in blood. Because the study included only a small number of donors, the genetic and exposure-history diversity represented was limited. Based on pairwise subsampling, the degree of clonotype sharing among donors was expected to be affected by sequencing depth. Incomplete sequencing was indicated by rarefaction of sorted-subset datasets, despite the large sequencing depth. Higher generation probabilities were observed for clonotypes shared by all four sorted-subset donors than for non-shared clonotypes. When a handful of donors were compared, the shared fraction of clonotypes was around 5.1% for naive CD4, more than 3% for naive CD8, more than 2% for memory CD4, and about 0.36% for memory CD8.

The CDR3, cysteine through phenylalanine, is 13 amino acids long. Just the 39-base CDR3 DNA is kept, in frame starting at base 1. V and J lose 6 bases and 4 bases, and a span of 9 bases separates them. Reading the germline V gene gives CDR1 SNHLY and CDR2 FYNNEI. TCR CDR3 regions were amplified from genomic DNA by multiplex PCR using the deep immunoSEQ assay. Genomic DNA extracted from each cell subset was distributed evenly over all wells of several immunoSEQ 96-well plates, and each plate served as one replicate. For sorted subsets, each replicate PCR was loaded with 200 to 250 ng genomic DNA, equivalent to about 30,000 T cell genomes. Purified libraries were measured with a Qubit 3.0 fluorometer, size-checked on a Bioanalyzer 2100, and measured again with the KAPA Library Quantification kit. Every immunoSEQ 96-well plate was sequenced on a separate single-read 150-cycle Illumina NextSeq 550 flow cell. Per the authors' processing: Because the immunoSEQ output held only junctional sequences and lacked quality scores, the filtering could not match the filtering applied to full-length reads. To assign V/J genes and CDR3, sequences were annotated using PyIR, a Python wrapper for IgBLAST v1.9, with IMGT germline references. Any read was removed if the V/J assignment was weak (E-value above 1e-6), the CDR3 was missing, or the read contained stop codons, out-of-frame junctions, or ambiguous translated residues. V3J clonotypes were defined as sequences sharing the same inferred V gene, J gene, and CDR3 amino acid sequence. To compute the percentage overlap between repertoires, the number of shared unique clonotypes was divided by the size of the smaller repertoire. RTK rarefaction, the Chao1 estimator, and Recon v2.1 estimates of unobserved clonotypes were used to assess repertoire richness. OLGA was used to compute generation probabilities for all TCRbeta clonotypes that the gDNA method yielded from a handful of donors. TCRdb obtained this table from immuneACCESS and retained in-frame rearrangements with V and J assigned. These tables miss some clones; where compared with another copy, unresolved V genes account for less than half of the shortfall, and the remainder is unexplained. For V, J and clone size, that table is used; D and trimming come from the DNA. The sample has about 2.3 million clones on record, more than 85% of them singletons. Roughly 0.36% of the sample goes to the ten largest clones.

The donors were healthy, HIV-negative adults who had no recently reported acute infections or vaccinations. Every donor was a Caucasian adult residing in Nashville, Tennessee, USA. CD4+ T cells were enriched by magnetic negative selection; naive cells were then positively selected on CD45RA, and the negative fraction formed the memory subset. After blood collection by leukapheresis, PBMCs were isolated using Ficoll-Histopaque density gradient centrifugation and then cryopreserved in the vapor phase of liquid nitrogen. Analytical flow cytometry was used to check the purity and quantity of each magnetically sorted T cell population. Each sorted fraction had its genomic DNA isolated and then quantified by UV absorbance on a Nanodrop 2000c.

Sequences were obtained from naive CD4+ T cells from PBMCs. In light of the paper, this sample's cell subset or site label describes: CD45RA+ positively selected. This TCR was sampled from a man aged 18 to 29 in good health. Some clones in this sample may be carry-over from other donors' samples. The chain is encoded by TRBV2 joined to TRBJ1-4; the best D guess is TRBD1, with 6 bases matching. CDR3 protein: CASRTGNNEKLFF. The nucleotides are TGTGCCAGCAGAACAGGGAATAATGAAAAACTGTTTTTT.